This note documents a single TCR beta chain sequence. It has no known antigen specificity. No per-base quality is available; no much larger clone lies one base away. The CDR3 regions of human TCRbeta chains were subjected to immunosequencing. The paper's processing steps were these. Repertoire TCRs were matched against a reference library of SARS-CoV-2-specific TCRs generated with the MIRA antigen-specificity platform. Breadth meant the fraction of unique TCRs that were SARS-CoV-2-associated, whereas depth meant the fraction of total T cells that were SARS-CoV-2-associated. Using the MIRA data, each spike-specific TCR was assigned both to the spike region to which the TCR was reactive and to a CD4 or CD8 class. Log10-transformed breadth and depth values were compared by one-way ANOVA with Sidak's multiple comparisons tests. As stored in TCRdb, this immuneACCESS dataset retains in-frame rearrangements with V and J assigned. A fraction of the clones does not appear; measured against another copy, unresolved V genes explain less than half of the discrepancy, and the remainder lacks a known reason. That table gives V, J and clone size, and the DNA gave D and trimming. Across this sample there are about 100,000 clones, with 85% to 90% seen only once. The ten largest make up more than 15% of the sample.

The data originate from a study of T cell responses to AZD1222 COVID-19 vaccine (dated by TCRdb to 2020 to 2023). As for the study more broadly: AZD1222 recipients whose second dose came at about 4 weeks and those whose second dose came at about 12 weeks were combined into one group, since spike-specific TCR depth and breadth did not differ between the two schedules. TCR sequencing covered over 230 trial participants: about 210 given two doses of AZD1222 and about 26 given two doses of MenACWY control vaccine. Trial participants were enrolled by age into subgroups of 18-55, 56-69 and 70-plus years, and around 150, 28 and 57 TCR-sequenced participants, respectively, were included in these subgroups.

CDR1 and CDR2 are read off the germline V gene as SQVTM and ANQGSEA. V is pruned by 6 bases and J by 3 bases, leaving 9 bases of the junction without a gene match. The CDR3 measures 15 amino acids from cysteine to phenylalanine. The DNA shown is the 45-base CDR3, in frame from base 1. Overall results and qualifications from the work: Participants were mostly white British, with more females than males. The authors suggested clonal diversity may have been underestimated. The whole spike protein was spanned by vaccine-associated CD4 TCRs, and dominant responses were seen in regions 160-218 and 743-854. Spike-specific TCR breadth and depth rose significantly after two AZD1222 doses compared with day 0 and with MenACWY recipients. Only five to seven AZD1222 recipients were SARS-CoV-2 seropositive at baseline, limiting conclusions about previously exposed vaccinees. In the small 56-69-year group, the increase in depth fell short of significance, most likely because of low power. Nearly half of unique spike-specific TCRs reportedly recognized epitopes outside regions mutated in the B.1.351 and B.1.1.7 variants. Because no day 14 peak-response samples were available, the repertoires could be characterized only after the peak T cell response.

According to the study, the label for this sample's time point signals: baseline before first vaccination. Vaccinee samples came from UK trials COV001 and COV002, including a single-blind randomized controlled phase 2/3 trial of AZD1222 (ChAdOx1 nCoV-19) in healthy adults. Trial participant PBMC samples were collected at day 0 and day 28 after the second dose for TCRbeta chain sequencing. The material was peripheral blood, obtained on day 0 of AZD1222 vaccination. The receptor was derived from an adult in good health. The chain is encoded by TRBV29-1 joined to TRBJ1-2; 11 middle bases align to TRBD1. At the DNA level, the sequence is TGCAGCGTACCCAGGACAGGGGGCGTCCACTATGGCTACACCTTC. Its product reads: CSVPRTGGVHYGYTF.